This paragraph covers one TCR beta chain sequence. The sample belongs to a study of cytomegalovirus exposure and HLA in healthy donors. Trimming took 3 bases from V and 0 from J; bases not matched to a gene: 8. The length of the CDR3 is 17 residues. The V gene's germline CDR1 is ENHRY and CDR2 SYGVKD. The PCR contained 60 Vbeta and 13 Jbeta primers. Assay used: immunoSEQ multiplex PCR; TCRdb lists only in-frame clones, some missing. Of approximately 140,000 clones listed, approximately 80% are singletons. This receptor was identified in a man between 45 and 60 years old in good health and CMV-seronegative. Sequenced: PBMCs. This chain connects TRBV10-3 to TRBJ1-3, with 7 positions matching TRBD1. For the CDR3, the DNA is TGTGCCATCAGTGACCGCCGCGCAGGGGGCTCTGGAAACACCATATATTTT. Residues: CAISDRRAGGSGNTIYF.